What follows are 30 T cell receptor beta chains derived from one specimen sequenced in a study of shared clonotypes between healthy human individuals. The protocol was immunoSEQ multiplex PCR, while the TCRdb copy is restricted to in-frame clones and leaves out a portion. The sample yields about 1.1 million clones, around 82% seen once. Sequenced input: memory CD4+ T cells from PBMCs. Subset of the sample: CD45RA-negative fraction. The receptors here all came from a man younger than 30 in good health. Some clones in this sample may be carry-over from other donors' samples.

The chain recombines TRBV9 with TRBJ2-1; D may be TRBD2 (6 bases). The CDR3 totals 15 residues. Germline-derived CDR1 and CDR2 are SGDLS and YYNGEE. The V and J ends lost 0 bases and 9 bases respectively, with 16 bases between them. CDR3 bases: TGTGCCAGCAGCGTAGACGGGACTGAGTACGGTGAGCAGTTCTTC. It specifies CASSVDGTEYGEQFF.

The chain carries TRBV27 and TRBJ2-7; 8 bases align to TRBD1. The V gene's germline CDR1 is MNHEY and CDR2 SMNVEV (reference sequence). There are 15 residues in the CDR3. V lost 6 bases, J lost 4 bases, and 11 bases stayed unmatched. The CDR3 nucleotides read TGTGCCAGCAGGCCAGGGGGCGGAGGTTGGTACGAGCAGTACTTC. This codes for CASRPGGGGWYEQYF.

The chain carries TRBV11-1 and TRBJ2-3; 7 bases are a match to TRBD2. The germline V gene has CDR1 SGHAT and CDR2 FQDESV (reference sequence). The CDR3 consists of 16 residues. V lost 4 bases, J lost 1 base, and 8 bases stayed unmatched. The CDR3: CASSYPGGRGTDTQYF. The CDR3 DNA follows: TGTGCCAGCAGCTACCCCGGCGGGAGAGGCACAGATACGCAGTATTTT.

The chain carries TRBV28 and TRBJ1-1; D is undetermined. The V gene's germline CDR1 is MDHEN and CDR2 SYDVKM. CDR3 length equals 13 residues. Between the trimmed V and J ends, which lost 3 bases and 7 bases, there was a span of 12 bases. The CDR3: CASSFSDGSEAFF. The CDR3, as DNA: TGTGCCAGCAGTTTCTCGGACGGGAGTGAAGCTTTCTTT. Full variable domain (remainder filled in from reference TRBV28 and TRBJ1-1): DVKVTQSSRYLVKRTGEKVFLECVQDMDHENMFWYRQDPGLGLRLIYFSYDVKMKEKGDIPEGYSVSREKKERFSLILESASTNQTSMYLCASSFSDGSEAFFGQGTRLTVV.

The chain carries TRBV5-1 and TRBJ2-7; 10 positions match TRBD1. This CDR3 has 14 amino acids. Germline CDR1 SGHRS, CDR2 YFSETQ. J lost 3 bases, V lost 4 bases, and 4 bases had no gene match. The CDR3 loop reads CASSKDRGFYEQYF. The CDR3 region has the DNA TGCGCCAGCAGCAAGGACAGGGGGTTCTACGAGCAGTACTTC.

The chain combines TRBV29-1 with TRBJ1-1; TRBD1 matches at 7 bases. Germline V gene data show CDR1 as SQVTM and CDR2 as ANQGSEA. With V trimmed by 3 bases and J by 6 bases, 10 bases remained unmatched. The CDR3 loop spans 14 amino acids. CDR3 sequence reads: CSVDRTGANAEAFF. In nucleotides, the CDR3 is TGCAGCGTTGATAGGACAGGAGCCAACGCTGAAGCTTTCTTT.

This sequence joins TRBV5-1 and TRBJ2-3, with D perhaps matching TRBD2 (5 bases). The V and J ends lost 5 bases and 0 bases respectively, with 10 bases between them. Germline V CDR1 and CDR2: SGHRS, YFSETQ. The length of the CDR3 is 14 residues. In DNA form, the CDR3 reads TGCGCCAGCAGTCGGACGGGAAGCACAGATACGCAGTATTTT. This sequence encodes CASSRTGSTDTQYF.

The CDR3 nucleotides read TGTGCCAGCACCAAAGTCGGGGGAAGCTCCTACGAGCAGTACTTC. Translation: CASTKVGGSSYEQYF. The rearrangement uses TRBV6-5 and TRBJ2-7; a possible D gene is TRBD2 (6 bases). The CDR3 loop spans 15 amino acids. Trimming left V 7 bases short and J 0 bases short, with 16 bases between. Germline-derived CDR1 and CDR2 are MNHEY and SVGAGI.

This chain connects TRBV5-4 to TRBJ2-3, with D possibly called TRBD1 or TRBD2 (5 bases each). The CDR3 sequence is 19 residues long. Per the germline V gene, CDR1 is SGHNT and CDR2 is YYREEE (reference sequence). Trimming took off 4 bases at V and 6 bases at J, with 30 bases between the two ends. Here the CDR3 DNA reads TGTGCCAGCAGCCAGGGTTTTACAATAGGATCCGGGGCTCCCGATACGCAGTATTTT. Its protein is CASSQGFTIGSGAPDTQYF.

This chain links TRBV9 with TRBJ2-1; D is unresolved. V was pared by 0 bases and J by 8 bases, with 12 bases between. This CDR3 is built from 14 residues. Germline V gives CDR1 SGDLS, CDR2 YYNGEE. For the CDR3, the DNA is TGTGCCAGCAGCGTAGGCGGTCCCGGCTATGAGCAGTTCTTC. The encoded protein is CASSVGGPGYEQFF. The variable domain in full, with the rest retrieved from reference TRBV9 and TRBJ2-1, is DSGVTQTPKHLITATGQRVTLRCSPRSGDLSVYWYQQSLDQGLQFLIQYYNGEERAKGNILERFSAQQFPDLHSELNLSSLELGDSALYFCASSVGGPGYEQFFGPGTRLTVL.

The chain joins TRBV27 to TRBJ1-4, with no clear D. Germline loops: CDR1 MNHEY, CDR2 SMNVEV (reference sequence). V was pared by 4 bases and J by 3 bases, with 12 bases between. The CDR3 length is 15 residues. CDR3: CASSSQGKANEKLFF. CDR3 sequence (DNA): TGTGCCAGCAGTTCACAAGGGAAGGCTAATGAAAAACTGTTTTTT.

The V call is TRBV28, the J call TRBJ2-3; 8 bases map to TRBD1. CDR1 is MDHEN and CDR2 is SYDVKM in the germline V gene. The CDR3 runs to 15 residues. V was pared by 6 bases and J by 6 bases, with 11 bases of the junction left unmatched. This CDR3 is CASSMTGAVEDTQYF. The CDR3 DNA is TGTGCCAGCAGCATGACAGGGGCGGTGGAGGATACGCAGTATTTT.

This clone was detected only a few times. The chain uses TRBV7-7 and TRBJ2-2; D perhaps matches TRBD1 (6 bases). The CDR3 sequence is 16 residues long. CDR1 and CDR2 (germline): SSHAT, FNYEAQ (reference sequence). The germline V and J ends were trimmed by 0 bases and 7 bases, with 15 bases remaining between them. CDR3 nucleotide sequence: TGTGCCAGCAGCTTAGCTGCTGGGGGCGCCGGCGGGGAGCTGTTTTTT. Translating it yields CASSLAAGGAGGELFF.

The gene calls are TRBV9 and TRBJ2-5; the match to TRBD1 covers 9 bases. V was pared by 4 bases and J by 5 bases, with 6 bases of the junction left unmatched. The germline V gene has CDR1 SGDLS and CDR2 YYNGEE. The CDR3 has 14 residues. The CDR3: CASSLGTGYETQYF. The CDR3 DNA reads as TGTGCCAGCAGCTTAGGGACAGGGTATGAGACCCAGTACTTC.

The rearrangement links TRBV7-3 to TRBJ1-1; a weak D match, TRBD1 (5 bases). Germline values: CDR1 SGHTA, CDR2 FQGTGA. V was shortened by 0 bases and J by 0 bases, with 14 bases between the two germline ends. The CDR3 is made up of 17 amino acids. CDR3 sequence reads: CASSLTATGPVNTEAFF. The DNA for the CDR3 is TGTGCCAGCAGCTTAACGGCTACGGGGCCGGTGAACACTGAAGCTTTCTTT.

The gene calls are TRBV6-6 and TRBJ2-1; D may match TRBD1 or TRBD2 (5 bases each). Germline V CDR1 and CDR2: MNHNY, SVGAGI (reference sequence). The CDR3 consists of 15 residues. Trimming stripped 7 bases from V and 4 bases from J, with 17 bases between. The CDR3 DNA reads TGTGCCAGCACCAAGGGGACGGAGAATTACAATGAGCAGTTCTTC. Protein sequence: CASTKGTENYNEQFF.

CDR3 residues: CASSLQESNYGYTF. The CDR3 DNA reads as TGCGCCAGCAGCTTGCAGGAATCTAACTATGGCTACACCTTC. The chain has TRBV5-1 and TRBJ1-2, with D unclear. CDR3 size: 14 residues. Germline assignment: CDR1 SGHRS and CDR2 YFSETQ. V was clipped by 1 base and J by 0 bases, with 7 bases between them.

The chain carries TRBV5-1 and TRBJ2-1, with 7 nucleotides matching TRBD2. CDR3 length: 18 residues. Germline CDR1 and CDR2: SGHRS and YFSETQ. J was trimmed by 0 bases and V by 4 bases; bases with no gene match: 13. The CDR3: CASSPGLLAISSYNEQFF. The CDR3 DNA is TGCGCCAGCAGCCCGGGATTACTAGCGATTAGCTCCTACAATGAGCAGTTCTTC.

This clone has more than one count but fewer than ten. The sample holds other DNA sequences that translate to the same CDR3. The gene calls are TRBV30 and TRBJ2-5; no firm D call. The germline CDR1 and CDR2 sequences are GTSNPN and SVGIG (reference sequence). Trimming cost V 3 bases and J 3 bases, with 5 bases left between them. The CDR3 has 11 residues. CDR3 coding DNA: TGTGCCTGGAGGGCCGAAGAGACCCAGTACTTC. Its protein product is CAWRAEETQYF.

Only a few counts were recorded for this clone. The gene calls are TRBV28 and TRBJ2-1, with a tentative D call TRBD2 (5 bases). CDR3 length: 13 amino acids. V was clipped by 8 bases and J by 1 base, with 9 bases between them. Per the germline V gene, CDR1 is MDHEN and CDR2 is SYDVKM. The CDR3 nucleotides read TGTGCCAGCCGGGGAGCTTCCTACAATGAGCAGTTCTTC. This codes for CASRGASYNEQFF.

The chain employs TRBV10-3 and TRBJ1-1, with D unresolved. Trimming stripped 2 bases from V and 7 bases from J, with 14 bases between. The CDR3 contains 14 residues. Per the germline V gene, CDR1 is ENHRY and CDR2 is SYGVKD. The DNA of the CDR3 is TGTGCCATCAGTGAGGATAGTCAAGTAATTGAAGCTTTCTTT. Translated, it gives CAISEDSQVIEAFF.

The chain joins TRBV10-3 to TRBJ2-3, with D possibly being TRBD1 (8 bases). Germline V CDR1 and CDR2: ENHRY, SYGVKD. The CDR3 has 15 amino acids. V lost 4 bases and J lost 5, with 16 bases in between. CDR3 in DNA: TGTGCCATCAGTGCCGGGACAGGCGGGGGAGATACGCAGTATTTT. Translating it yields CAISAGTGGGDTQYF.

In DNA form, the CDR3 reads TGCGCCAGCAGCTTGGGTAGCGGGAGTTTCGGTGAGCAGTTCTTC. Protein sequence: CASSLGSGSFGEQFF. The chain is built from TRBV5-1 and TRBJ2-1; 9 bases agree with TRBD2. Trimming at V came to 0 bases and at J to 9 bases, leaving 7 bases not matched to a gene. The germline V gene encodes CDR1 SGHRS and CDR2 YFSETQ. The CDR3 is 15 residues long.

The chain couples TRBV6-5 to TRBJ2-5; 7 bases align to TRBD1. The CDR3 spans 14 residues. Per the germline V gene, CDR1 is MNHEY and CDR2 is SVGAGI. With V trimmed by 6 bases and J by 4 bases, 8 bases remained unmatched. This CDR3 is CASRHRQGGETQYF. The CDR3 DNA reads TGTGCCAGCAGACACAGACAGGGCGGAGAGACCCAGTACTTC.

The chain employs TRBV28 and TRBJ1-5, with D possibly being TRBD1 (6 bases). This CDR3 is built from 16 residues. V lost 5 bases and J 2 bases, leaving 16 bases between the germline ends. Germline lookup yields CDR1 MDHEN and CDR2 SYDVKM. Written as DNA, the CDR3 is TGTGCCAGCAGTCGCTCGGGACAAAAAGGCAATCAGCCCCAGCATTTT. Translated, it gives CASSRSGQKGNQPQHF.

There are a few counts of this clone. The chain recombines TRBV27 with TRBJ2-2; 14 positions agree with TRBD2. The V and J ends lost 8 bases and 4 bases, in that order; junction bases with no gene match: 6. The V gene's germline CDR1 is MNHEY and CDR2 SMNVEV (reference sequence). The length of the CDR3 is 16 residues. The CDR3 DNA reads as TGTGCCAGCCGGGGACTAGCGGGAGCGAGCACCGGGGAGCTGTTTTTT. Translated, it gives CASRGLAGASTGELFF.

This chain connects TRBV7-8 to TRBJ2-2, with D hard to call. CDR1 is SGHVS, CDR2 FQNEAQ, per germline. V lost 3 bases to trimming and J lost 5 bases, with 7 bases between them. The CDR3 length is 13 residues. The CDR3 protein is CASSFSETGELFF. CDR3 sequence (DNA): TGTGCCAGCAGCTTTTCAGAAACCGGGGAGCTGTTTTTT.

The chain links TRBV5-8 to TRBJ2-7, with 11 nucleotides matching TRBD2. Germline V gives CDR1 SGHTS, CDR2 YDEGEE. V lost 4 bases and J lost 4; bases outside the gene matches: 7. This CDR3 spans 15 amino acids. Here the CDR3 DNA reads TGTGCCAGCAGCCGATCTAGCGGGAGGACGTACGAGCAGTACTTC. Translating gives CASSRSSGRTYEQYF. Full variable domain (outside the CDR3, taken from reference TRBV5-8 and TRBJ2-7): EAGVTQSPTHLIKTRGQQATLRCSPISGHTSVYWYQQALGLGLQFLLWYDEGEERNRGNFPPRFSGRQFPNYSSELNVNALELEDSALYLCASSRSSGRTYEQYFGPGTRLTVT.

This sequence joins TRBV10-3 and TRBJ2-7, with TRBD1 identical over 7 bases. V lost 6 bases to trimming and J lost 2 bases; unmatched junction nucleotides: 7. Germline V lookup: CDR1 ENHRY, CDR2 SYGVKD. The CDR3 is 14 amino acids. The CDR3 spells CAISLGDSTYEQYF. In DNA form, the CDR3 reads TGTGCCATCAGCCTCGGGGACAGCACCTACGAGCAGTACTTC.

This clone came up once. The CDR3, as DNA: TGTGCCAGCAGCCGGGCTTCATTGCTGAATAACTATGGCTACACCTTC. It yields the protein CASSRASLLNNYGYTF. The chain uses TRBV7-9 and TRBJ1-2; D gene ambiguous. The ends were cut back, 5 bases at V and 1 base at J, with 17 bases in the middle. CDR1 SEHNR and CDR2 FQNEAQ come from the germline V gene (reference sequence). The CDR3 has 16 residues.